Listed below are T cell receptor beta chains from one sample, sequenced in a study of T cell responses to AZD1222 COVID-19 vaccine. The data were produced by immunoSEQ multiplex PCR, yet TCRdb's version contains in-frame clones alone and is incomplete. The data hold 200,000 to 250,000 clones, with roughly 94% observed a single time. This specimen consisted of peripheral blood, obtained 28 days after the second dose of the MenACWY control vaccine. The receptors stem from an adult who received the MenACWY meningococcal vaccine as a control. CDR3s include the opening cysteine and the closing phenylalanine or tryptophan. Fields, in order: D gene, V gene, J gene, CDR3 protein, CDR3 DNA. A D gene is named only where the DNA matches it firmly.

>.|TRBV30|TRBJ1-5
CAWSVRGESQPQHF
TGTGCCTGGAGTGTACGGGGGGAGAGCCAGCCCCAGCATTTT
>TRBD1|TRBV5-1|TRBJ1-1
CASSTGQPEYTEAFF
TGCGCCAGCAGCACGGGACAGCCGGAGTACACTGAAGCTTTCTTT
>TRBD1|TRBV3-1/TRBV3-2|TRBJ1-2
CASSPRYRGGYTF
TGTGCCAGCAGCCCCCGGTACAGGGGAGGCTACACCTTC
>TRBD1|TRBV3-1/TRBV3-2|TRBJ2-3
CASSPYDQGAPPDTQYF
TGTGCCAGCAGCCCTTACGACCAGGGGGCACCCCCAGATACGCAGTATTTT
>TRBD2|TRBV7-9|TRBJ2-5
CASSLRLTSGSIETQYF
TGTGCCAGCAGCTTACGGTTGACTAGCGGGAGTATCGAGACCCAGTACTTC
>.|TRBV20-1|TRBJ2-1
CSASIPRAYNEQFF
TGCAGTGCTAGTATACCTAGGGCCTACAATGAGCAGTTCTTC
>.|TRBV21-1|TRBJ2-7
CASSNPGVGGAGGYEQYF
TGTGCCAGCAGCAACCCGGGCGTCGGGGGCGCCGGGGGTTACGAGCAGTACTTC
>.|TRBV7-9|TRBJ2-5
CASSQQTRETQYF
TGTGCCAGCAGCCAACAGACCCGAGAGACCCAGTACTTC
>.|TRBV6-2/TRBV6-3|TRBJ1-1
CASSYSNTEAFF
TGTGCCAGCAGTTACTCGAACACTGAAGCTTTCTTT
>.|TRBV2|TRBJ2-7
CASSPPSAGTYEQYF
TGTGCCAGCAGTCCACCCAGTGCAGGGACCTACGAGCAGTACTTC
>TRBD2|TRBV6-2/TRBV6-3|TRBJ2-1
CASSYSGEGYNEQFF
TGTGCCAGCAGTTACTCGGGGGAGGGGTACAATGAGCAGTTCTTC
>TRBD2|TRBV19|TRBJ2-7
CASSIGRTRSEQYF
TGTGCCAGTAGTATAGGGAGGACTAGAAGCGAGCAGTACTTC
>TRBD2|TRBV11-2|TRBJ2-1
CASSSLAGGYNEQFF
TGTGCCAGCAGCTCCCTAGCGGGCGGTTACAATGAGCAGTTCTTC
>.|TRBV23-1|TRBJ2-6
CASSQSMVGWYPSSGANVLTF
TGCGCCAGCAGTCAATCGATGGTAGGATGGTACCCCTCTTCTGGGGCCAACGTCCTGACTTTC
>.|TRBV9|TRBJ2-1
CASSVGYNEQFF
TGTGCCAGCAGCGTAGGTTACAATGAGCAGTTCTTC
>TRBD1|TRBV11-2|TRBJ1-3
CASSLATGGTGNTIYF
TGTGCCAGCAGCTTAGCGACAGGGGGAACCGGAAACACCATATATTTT